This is a list of T cell receptor beta chains from one sample in a study of vaccination and CD4 T cells after COVID-19. Their antigens remain unidentified. MiXCR was run by TCRdb on the PCR reads, yielding one entry per CDR3 protein. Here the sample spans fewer than 20,000 distinct CDR3 sequences, around 38% being singletons. The sequenced material came from cultured CD4+ T cells from blood. All receptors come from a human donor with COVID-19. The CDR3 runs from the conserved cysteine through the conserved F or W. D genes are given only for firm matches. Expanded clones are given a class, and other clones once, few, many or no size at all.

v_gene,abundance,j_gene,d_gene,CDR3nt,CDR3aa
TRBV2,-,TRBJ2-5,TRBD1,TGTGCCAGCAGAGACAGGGCCGGTTCGGTTCAAGAGACCCAGTACTTC,CASRDRAGSVQETQYF
TRBV28,few,TRBJ1-2,-,TGTGCCAGCAGTGCCTTACAGGCAGGCTACACCTTC,CASSALQAGYTF
TRBV5-1,-,TRBJ1-1,TRBD1,TGCGCCAGCAGCTTGGGACAGGGCGCGGGGAACACTGAAGCTTTCTTT,CASSLGQGAGNTEAFF
TRBV6-5,once,TRBJ2-1,-,TGTGCCAGCAGTTACTCGAAGGAACTCGGCTACAATGGGCAGTTCTTC,CASSYSKELGYNGQFF
TRBV20-1,few,TRBJ1-3,TRBD1,TGCAGTGCTGGGACAGGGTATGGTGGAAACACCATATATTTT,CSAGTGYGGNTIYF
TRBV7-2,-,TRBJ2-5,-,TGTGCCAGCAGCCCGAGAGGGGAGACCCAGTACTTC,CASSPRGETQYF
TRBV20-1,-,TRBJ2-5,TRBD2,TGCAGTGCAACTTTGACTAGCGGGGGAGGAGAGACCCAGTACTTC,CSATLTSGGGETQYF
TRBV7-2,few,TRBJ2-5,TRBD2,TGTGCCAGCAGCTTAGCGTCCGTAGCGGGGGGGGAGACCCAGTACTTC,CASSLASVAGGETQYF
TRBV5-6,once,TRBJ1-5,-,TGTGCCAGCAGCTTGGGTCCCACAGGTAATCAGCCCCAGCATTTT,CASSLGPTGNQPQHF
TRBV20-1,-,TRBJ1-2,-,TGCAGCGCTAGGCCCCCCTCGAAGGCAGGCTACTATGGCTACACCTTC,CSARPPSKAGYYGYTF
TRBV20-1,-,TRBJ1-5,TRBD1,TGCAGTGCGATTAGGGACAGGGGAGTTTTTGGCAATCAGCCCCAGCATTTT,CSAIRDRGVFGNQPQHF
TRBV10-3,few,TRBJ1-1,TRBD1,TGTGCCATCAGTTCTACCGGGACAGGGCTAGGGAACACTGAAGCTTTCTTT,CAISSTGTGLGNTEAFF
TRBV6-2/TRBV6-3,-,TRBJ2-2,-,TGTGCCAGCAGCAGGGGGGGAATCACCGGGGAGCTGTTTTTT,CASSRGGITGELFF
TRBV28,-,TRBJ1-6,TRBD1,TGTGCCAGCAGTTCCGGGACAGCGGGTTCACCCCTCCACTTT,CASSSGTAGSPLHF
TRBV20-1,-,TRBJ2-5,-,TGCAGTGCTAGTCCCAGGGGGGGAGAGACCCAGTACTTC,CSASPRGGETQYF
TRBV5-1,-,TRBJ2-3,TRBD2,TGCGCCAGCAGCTCGTATTCCCTAGCGGGGGGGCGAACAGATACGCAGTATTTT,CASSSYSLAGGRTDTQYF
TRBV20-1,few,TRBJ1-1,-,TGCAGTGCTAGACATAGCCGACTGGGCACTGAAGCTTTCTTT,CSARHSRLGTEAFF
TRBV11-3,few,TRBJ2-3,-,TGTGCCAGCAGCTCCCCCCGGGAGACAGATACGCAGTATTTT,CASSSPRETDTQYF
TRBV28,-,TRBJ1-2,TRBD1,TGTGCCAGCAGCTCCCAGGGGACAGGTCACTATGGCTACACCTTC,CASSSQGTGHYGYTF
TRBV19,-,TRBJ1-4,TRBD1,TGTGCCAGTAGTATGGACAGGGGTAATGAAAAACTGTTTTTT,CASSMDRGNEKLFF
TRBV29-1,-,TRBJ2-5,TRBD2,TGCAGCGTTTTAGCGGGGAGACAAGAGACCCAGTACTTC,CSVLAGRQETQYF
TRBV6-2/TRBV6-3,-,TRBJ2-3,TRBD2,TGTGCCAGCAGTTTGACTAGCGGGGGGTTCACAGATACGCAGTATTTT,CASSLTSGGFTDTQYF
TRBV11-2,-,TRBJ2-5,TRBD2,TGTGCCAGCAGCTTAGTACTAGCGGGGGGTCTAGAGACCCAGTACTTC,CASSLVLAGGLETQYF
TRBV5-8,-,TRBJ1-5,-,TGTGCCAGCAGCTCCCGGGACGGCAATCAGCCCCAGCATTTT,CASSSRDGNQPQHF
TRBV2,few,TRBJ2-2,-,TGTGCCAGCAGTGGGAACAGGGCGGACACCGGGGAGCTGTTTTTT,CASSGNRADTGELFF
TRBV5-4,-,TRBJ2-3,-,TGTGCCAGCAGCTTGGTAGGTCCGGGAGATACGCAGTATTTT,CASSLVGPGDTQYF
TRBV4-3,-,TRBJ1-2,TRBD1,TGCGCCAGCAGCCAAGCTACCACAGGGGGCTCGGGTGGCTACACCTTC,CASSQATTGGSGGYTF
TRBV5-4,-,TRBJ1-6,TRBD1,TGTGCCAGCAGCTTGCAGGGGGCGCGATCCTATAATTCACCCCTCCACTTT,CASSLQGARSYNSPLHF
TRBV2,few,TRBJ2-7,-,TGTGCCAGCAGTGAAGCGGGAGTGTACTACGAGCAGTACTTC,CASSEAGVYYEQYF
TRBV24-1,few,TRBJ2-7,-,TGTGCCACCAGTGATGCCGGGAACCCGGTTGCCGAGCAGTACTTC,CATSDAGNPVAEQYF
TRBV2,-,TRBJ1-5,-,TGTGCCAGCAGTGAATTTTCTCCAGGGGTTAATCAGCCCCAGCATTTT,CASSEFSPGVNQPQHF
TRBV11-2,-,TRBJ2-5,TRBD2,TGTGCCAGCAGCTCGGGAGGGGTACGGGAGACCCAGTACTTC,CASSSGGVRETQYF
TRBV28,-,TRBJ2-7,-,TGTGCCAGCAGTTTGGATCAGGGACCAACCTACGAGCAGTACTTC,CASSLDQGPTYEQYF
TRBV20-1,few,TRBJ2-3,-,TGCAGTGCTAGAAGGACAGAACCCACAGATACGCAGTATTTT,CSARRTEPTDTQYF
TRBV6-1,-,TRBJ2-7,-,TGTGTCAGCAGTGAAGGGCCATACGGCGAGCAGTACTTC,CVSSEGPYGEQYF
TRBV3-1,-,TRBJ2-1,-,TGTGCCAGCAGCCGGAACTTCGCCTACAATGAGCAGTTCTTC,CASSRNFAYNEQFF